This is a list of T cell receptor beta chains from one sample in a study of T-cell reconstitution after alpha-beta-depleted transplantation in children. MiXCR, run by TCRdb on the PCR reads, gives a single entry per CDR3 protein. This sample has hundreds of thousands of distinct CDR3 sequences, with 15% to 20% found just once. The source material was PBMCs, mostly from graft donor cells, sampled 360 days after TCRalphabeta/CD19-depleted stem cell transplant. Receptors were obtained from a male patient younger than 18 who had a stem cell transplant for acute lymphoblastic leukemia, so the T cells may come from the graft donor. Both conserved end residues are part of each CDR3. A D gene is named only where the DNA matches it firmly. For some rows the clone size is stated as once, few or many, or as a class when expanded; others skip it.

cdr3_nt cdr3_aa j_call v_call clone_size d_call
TGTGCCAGCAGTCCCCACGGGTACGAGCACTACTTC CASSPHGYEHYF TRBJ2-7 TRBV12-3/TRBV12-4 . .
TGTGCCAGCAGCGCGACAGGGCGTAACTATGGCTACACCTTC CASSATGRNYGYTF TRBJ1-2 TRBV11-2 few TRBD1
TGTGCCAGCAGCCCTCTCGGGGGGCGAGATGAAGCTTTCTTT CASSPLGGRDEAFF TRBJ1-1 TRBV7-2 many .
TGCGCCAGCAGTGATCCTAGCGGGAGGGCCGGTGAGCAGTTCTTC CASSDPSGRAGEQFF TRBJ2-1 TRBV10-2 few TRBD2
TGTGCCAGCAGCGTTAACCGGGGCGAGCAGTACTTC CASSVNRGEQYF TRBJ2-7 TRBV11-1 . .
TGTGCCAGCAGTTGGGGTTCGGGACAGGGGAATTCACCCCTCCACTTT CASSWGSGQGNSPLHF TRBJ1-6 TRBV6-5 many TRBD1
TGCGCCAGCAGCCAACCCAGAGCGGGAGGGCCACTATATGAGCAGTTCTTC CASSQPRAGGPLYEQFF TRBJ2-1 TRBV4-1 few TRBD2
TGTGCCAGCAGGCGGACTAGCGGGAGGGGAATCCCCGGGGAGCTGTTTTTT CASRRTSGRGIPGELFF TRBJ2-2 TRBV12-3/TRBV12-4 . TRBD2
TGTGCCAGCAGCTTATTCCCCCGATTGGTGGGGGCTAACACTGAAGCTTTCTTT CASSLFPRLVGANTEAFF TRBJ1-1 TRBV7-9 few .
TGTGCCAGCAGTTTTTATGACAGGGTTTATACGCAGTATTTT CASSFYDRVYTQYF TRBJ2-3 TRBV6-1 . TRBD1
TGCGCCAGCGGAGGGACCTACAATGAGCAGTTCTTC CASGGTYNEQFF TRBJ2-1 TRBV5-1 . .
TGTGCCACCAGTGATTCATATAGCGGGAGGGCCAGTGAGCAGTTCTTC CATSDSYSGRASEQFF TRBJ2-1 TRBV24-1 few TRBD2
TGTGCCAGCAAAATGGGACACACCAACTACTATGGCTACACCTTC CASKMGHTNYYGYTF TRBJ1-2 TRBV2 few .
TGTGCCATCTCCGGGGGAGCTGGCGAGCAGTACTTC CAISGGAGEQYF TRBJ2-7 TRBV10-3 . .
TGTGCCAGCAGTAAGGGACTAGCGGGGCTACAAGAGACCCAGTACTTC CASSKGLAGLQETQYF TRBJ2-5 TRBV28 few TRBD2
TGTGCCAGCAGTTTCCCGCTAGCGGGCTCCTACAATGAGCAGTTCTTC CASSFPLAGSYNEQFF TRBJ2-1 TRBV12-3/TRBV12-4 few TRBD2
TGCGCCAGCAGCTTGAGGTCCGGGACTGTCTTCCGCCCGCATTCCTACGAGCAGTACTTC CASSLRSGTVFRPHSYEQYF TRBJ2-7 TRBV5-1 . .
TGCGCCAGCAGCTTGGGAGCAGGGGGCGCGGACTATGGCTACACCTTC CASSLGAGGADYGYTF TRBJ1-2 TRBV5-1 many TRBD1
TGTGCCAGCAGCCCTCGGGGAGGGGGTAGCGGCTACGAGCAGTACTTC CASSPRGGGSGYEQYF TRBJ2-7 TRBV9 few .
TGTGCCAGCAGCTTAACATCACCGGGAGGCTTTACATTCACAGATACGCAGTATTTT CASSLTSPGGFTFTDTQYF TRBJ2-3 TRBV11-3 many TRBD2
TGCGCCAGCAGCTTGAGGGAAACTGGCTACGAGCAGTACTTC CASSLRETGYEQYF TRBJ2-7 TRBV5-1 . .
TGTGCCAGCAGCTTAACCGGACAGGGCAACGACGAGCAGTACTTC CASSLTGQGNDEQYF TRBJ2-7 TRBV7-7 few TRBD1
TGTGCCAGCAGCGAACTAGGACGGGAGCAGTTCTTC CASSELGREQFF TRBJ2-1 TRBV11-2 . .
TGCGCCAGCAGCCAAGTTCGGGGGGAGACCCAGTACTTC CASSQVRGETQYF TRBJ2-5 TRBV4-1 . .
TGTGCCAGCAGCTCAGGACAGGGGGCTTTTGAGACCCAGTACTTC CASSSGQGAFETQYF TRBJ2-5 TRBV7-3 few TRBD1
TGCAGTGCTAGAGATTTGGCTCCCCCCAAGGCTGAGCAGTTCTTC CSARDLAPPKAEQFF TRBJ2-1 TRBV20-1 . .
TGCGCCAGCAGCTTTAGTGGCTTCAGGGGATTCCAAGAGACCCAGTACTTC CASSFSGFRGFQETQYF TRBJ2-5 TRBV5-1 . .
TGTGCCAGCTACCCCGACAGAGACCTACTCTCCTACGAGCAGTACTTC CASYPDRDLLSYEQYF TRBJ2-7 TRBV6-4 few .
TGTGCCAGCAGTTACTCGACGGCCAGCACAGATACGCAGTATTTT CASSYSTASTDTQYF TRBJ2-3 TRBV6-5 . .
TGTGCCAGTAGTATTGGAGCGGGAGGCACAGATACGCAGTATTTT CASSIGAGGTDTQYF TRBJ2-3 TRBV19 few TRBD2
TGCGCCAGCAGCTCCCGTACGACAGGTCTATCATACGAGCAGTACTTC CASSSRTTGLSYEQYF TRBJ2-7 TRBV5-1 . .
TGTGCCAGCAGCTTAGAAGGGACAGGGGTTTACACCTTC CASSLEGTGVYTF TRBJ1-2 TRBV7-2 many TRBD1
TGCGCCAGCAGCTCACAGGACGGGAACTATGGCTACACCTTC CASSSQDGNYGYTF TRBJ1-2 TRBV5-1 few .
TGCGCCAGGGCGGTAGCCCCTCAGTTCTTC CARAVAPQFF TRBJ2-1 TRBV5-1 many .
TGCAGCGTTGGCGCTCGGGATACGCAGTATTTT CSVGARDTQYF TRBJ2-3 TRBV29-1 few .
TGCGCCAGCAGCTACCCGGGACAGGGCGCCTACGAGCAGTACTTC CASSYPGQGAYEQYF TRBJ2-7 TRBV5-1 many TRBD1